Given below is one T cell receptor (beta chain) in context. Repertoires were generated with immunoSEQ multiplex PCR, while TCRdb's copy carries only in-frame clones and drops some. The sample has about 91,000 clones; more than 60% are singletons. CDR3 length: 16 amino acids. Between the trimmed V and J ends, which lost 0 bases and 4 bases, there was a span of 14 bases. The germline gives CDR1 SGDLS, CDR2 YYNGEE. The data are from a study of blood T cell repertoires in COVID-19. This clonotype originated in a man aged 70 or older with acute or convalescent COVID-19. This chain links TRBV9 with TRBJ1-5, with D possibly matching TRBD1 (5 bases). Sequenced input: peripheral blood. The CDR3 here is CASSVGGGTENQPQHF. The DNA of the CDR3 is TGTGCCAGCAGCGTAGGAGGAGGGACGGAAAATCAGCCCCAGCATTTT.